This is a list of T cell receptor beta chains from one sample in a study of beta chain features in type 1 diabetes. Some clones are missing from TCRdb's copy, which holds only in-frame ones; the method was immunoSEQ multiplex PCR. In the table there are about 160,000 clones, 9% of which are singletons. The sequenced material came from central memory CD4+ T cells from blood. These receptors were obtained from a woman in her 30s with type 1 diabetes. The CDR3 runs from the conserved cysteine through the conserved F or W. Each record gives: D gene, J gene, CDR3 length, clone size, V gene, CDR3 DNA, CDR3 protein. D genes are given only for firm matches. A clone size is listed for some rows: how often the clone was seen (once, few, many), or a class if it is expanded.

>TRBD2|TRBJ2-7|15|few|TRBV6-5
TGTGCCAGCAGCCGATCTAGCGGGGCCTCCTACGAGCAGTACTTC
CASSRSSGASYEQYF
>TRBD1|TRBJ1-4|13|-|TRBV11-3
TGTGCCAGCAGCTTGGGGACAGCAGAAAAACTGTTTTTT
CASSLGTAEKLFF
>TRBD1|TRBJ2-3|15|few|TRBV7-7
TGTGCTAGCAGCAATGGACAGGGGCCCACAGATACGCAGTATTTT
CASSNGQGPTDTQYF
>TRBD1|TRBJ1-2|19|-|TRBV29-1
TGCAGCGTTGAAGACGACCGTTGGGACAGGGGTCTTCTTAACTATGGCTACACCTTC
CSVEDDRWDRGLLNYGYTF
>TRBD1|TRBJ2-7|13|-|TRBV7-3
TGTGCCAGCAGCCCGGGGACAGGCTACGAGCAGTACTTC
CASSPGTGYEQYF
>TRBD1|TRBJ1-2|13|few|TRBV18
TGTGCCAGCTCCGGGACAGCTGACGTACGCTACACCTTC
CASSGTADVRYTF
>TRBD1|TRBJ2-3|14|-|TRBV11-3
TGTGCCAGCAGCTCGTCCAGGGGGCGAGATACGCAGTATTTT
CASSSSRGRDTQYF
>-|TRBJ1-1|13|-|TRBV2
TGTGCCAGCAGTACAGGGAATTCAGGTGAAGCTTTCTTT
CASSTGNSGEAFF
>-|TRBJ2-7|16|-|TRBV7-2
TGTGCCAGCAGCTTAGGGAGGGTTGGCAGGGTCTACGAGCAGTACTTC
CASSLGRVGRVYEQYF
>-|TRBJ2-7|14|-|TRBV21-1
TGTGCCAGCAGACTGGGCCAGGGCCCCTACGAGCAGTACTTC
CASRLGQGPYEQYF
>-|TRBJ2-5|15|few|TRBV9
TGTGCCAGCAGCGTAGAATGGACAGACAGGGAGACCCAGTACTTC
CASSVEWTDRETQYF
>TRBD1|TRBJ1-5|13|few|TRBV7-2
TGTGCCAGCAGCCGGACAGGGTACCAGCCCCAGCATTTT
CASSRTGYQPQHF
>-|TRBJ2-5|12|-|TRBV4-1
TGCGCCAGCAGCCAGGAGCGGGAGACCCAGTACTTC
CASSQERETQYF
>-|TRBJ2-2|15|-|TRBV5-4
TGTGCCAGCAGCTTGGCCGGCAGGGGTAGCGGGGAGCTGTTTTTT
CASSLAGRGSGELFF
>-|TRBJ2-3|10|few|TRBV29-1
TGCAGCGTACGACAGGATACGCAGTATTTT
CSVRQDTQYF
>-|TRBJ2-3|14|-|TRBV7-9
TGTGCCAGCAGCTTAACCGGGAGCACAGATACGCAGTATTTT
CASSLTGSTDTQYF
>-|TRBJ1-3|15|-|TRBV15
TGTGCCACCAGCAGAGGACGGGGTACTGGAAACACCATATATTTT
CATSRGRGTGNTIYF
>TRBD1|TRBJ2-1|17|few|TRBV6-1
TGTGCCAGCAGTGTAGATTTCCGGGACAGGGGATCCGATGAGCAGTTCTTC
CASSVDFRDRGSDEQFF
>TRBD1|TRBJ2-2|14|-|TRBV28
TGTGCCAGCACCGCGACAGGGAAGGGCGGGGAGCTGTTTTTT
CASTATGKGGELFF
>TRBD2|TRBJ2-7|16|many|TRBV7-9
TGTGCCAGCAGCTTATCCCTAGCGGGAGAAAACTACGAGCAGTACTTC
CASSLSLAGENYEQYF
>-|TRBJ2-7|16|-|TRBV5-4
TGTGCCAGCAGCTTAGGTACCCCAAGGGGCTCCTACGAGCAGTACTTC
CASSLGTPRGSYEQYF
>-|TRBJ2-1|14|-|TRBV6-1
TGTGCCAGCAGTACCCGGACAGCCTACAATGAGCAGTTCTTC
CASSTRTAYNEQFF
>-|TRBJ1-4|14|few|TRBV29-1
TGCAGCGCCGAGGGCCCTACGACTAGTGAAAAACTGTTTTTT
CSAEGPTTSEKLFF
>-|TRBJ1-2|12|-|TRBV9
TGTGCCAGCAGCGTAGACAGGGACGGCTACACCTTC
CASSVDRDGYTF
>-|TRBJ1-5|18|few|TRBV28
TGTGCCAGCAGTCCAACAGGGCTAGGAGGTCGTGGCAATCAGCCCCAGCATTTT
CASSPTGLGGRGNQPQHF
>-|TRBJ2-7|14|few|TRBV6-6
TGTGCCAGCAGTTACACAGGACAGACCTACGAGCAGTACTTC
CASSYTGQTYEQYF
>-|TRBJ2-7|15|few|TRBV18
TGTGCCAGCTCAATGCAAGGACAGTCCCTCTACGAGCAGTACTTC
CASSMQGQSLYEQYF
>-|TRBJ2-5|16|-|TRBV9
TGTGCCAGCAGCGTAGGTACAGGGAATCTACAAGAGACCCAGTACTTC
CASSVGTGNLQETQYF
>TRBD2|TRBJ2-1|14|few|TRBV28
TGTGCCAGCAGTAGACTAGCGATGAGGAATGAGCAGTTCTTC
CASSRLAMRNEQFF
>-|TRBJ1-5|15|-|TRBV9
TGTGCCAGCAGCGTGAACCAGGGAAGTTCGGAGCCCCAGCATTTT
CASSVNQGSSEPQHF
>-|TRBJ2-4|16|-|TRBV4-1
TGCGCCAGCAGCCAGGTTATAGACAGAGTTGAAAACATTCAGTACTTC
CASSQVIDRVENIQYF
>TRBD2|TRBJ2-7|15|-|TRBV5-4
TGTGCCAGCAGCCCTCTAGCGGGGAGCAACAACGAGCAGTACTTC
CASSPLAGSNNEQYF
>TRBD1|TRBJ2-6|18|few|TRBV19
TGTGCCAGTAGTATAGCCAACAGGGGTTTACCTGGGGCCAACGTCCTGACTTTC
CASSIANRGLPGANVLTF
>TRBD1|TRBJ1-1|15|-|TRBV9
TGTGCCAGCAGCCCCCGTCCCGGGACAGGGACTGAAGCTTTCTTT
CASSPRPGTGTEAFF
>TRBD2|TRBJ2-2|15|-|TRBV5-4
TGTGCCAGCAGCCACGGGGGGGTGAACACCGGGGAGCTGTTTTTT
CASSHGGVNTGELFF
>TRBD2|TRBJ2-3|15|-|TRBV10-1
TGCGCCAGCAGCTCCGGGACTAGCGCCACAGATACGCAGTATTTT
CASSSGTSATDTQYF
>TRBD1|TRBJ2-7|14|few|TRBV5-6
TGTGCCAGCAGCATAAGGACCGGGACAGGCGAGCAGTACTTC
CASSIRTGTGEQYF
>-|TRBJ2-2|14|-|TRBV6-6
TGTGCCAGCAGTTACTCTTCTGCGCCCGGGGAGCTGTTTTTT
CASSYSSAPGELFF
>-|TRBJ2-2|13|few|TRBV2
TGTGCCAGCAGTGATCAGGGTTCCGGGGAGCTGTTTTTT
CASSDQGSGELFF
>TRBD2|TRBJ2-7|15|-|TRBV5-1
TGCGCCAGCAGCCTCCAGGTAGCGGGAGTCGACGAGCAGTACTTC
CASSLQVAGVDEQYF
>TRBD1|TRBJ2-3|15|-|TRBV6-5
TGTGCCAGCAGTTACGCGGGACAGGACACAGATACGCAGTATTTT
CASSYAGQDTDTQYF
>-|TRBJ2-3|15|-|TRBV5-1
TGCGCCAGCAGCAACTCCGGGTCGCGCACAGATACGCAGTATTTT
CASSNSGSRTDTQYF
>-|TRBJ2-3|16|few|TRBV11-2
TGTGCCAGCAGCCCCTCCTCCCTTATTGGCACAGATACGCAGTATTTT
CASSPSSLIGTDTQYF
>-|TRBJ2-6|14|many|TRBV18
TGTGCCAGCTCACCCGGACAGACGGGCCTCGTCCTGACTTTC
CASSPGQTGLVLTF
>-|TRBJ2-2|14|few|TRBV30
TGTGCCTGGAGAGTGGACTCGTACACCGGGGAGCTGTTTTTT
CAWRVDSYTGELFF
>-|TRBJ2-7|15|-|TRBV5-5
TGTGCCAGCAGCTTTTCACGGGACAACTCCTACGAGCAGTACTTC
CASSFSRDNSYEQYF
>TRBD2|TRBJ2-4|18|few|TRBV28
TGTGCCAGCAGTTTCTTGGCTAGCGGGAGTGGGGTCAAAAACATTCAGTACTTC
CASSFLASGSGVKNIQYF
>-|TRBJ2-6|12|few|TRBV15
TGTGCCACCAGCAGCAGTGTCAACGTCCTGACTTTC
CATSSSVNVLTF
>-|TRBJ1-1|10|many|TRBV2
TGTGCCATTCAAGACAGGAAGCATTTCTTT
CAIQDRKHFF
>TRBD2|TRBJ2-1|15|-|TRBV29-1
TGCAGCGTTACAGCGGGAGGTGGCTCCTACAATGAGCAGTTCTTC
CSVTAGGGSYNEQFF
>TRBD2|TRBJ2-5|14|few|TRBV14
TGTGCCAGCAGCCCTCCTGCGGGAGGAGAGACCCAGTACTTC
CASSPPAGGETQYF
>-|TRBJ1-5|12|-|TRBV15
TGTGCCACCAGCAGGATTAGTCAGCCCCAGCATTTT
CATSRISQPQHF
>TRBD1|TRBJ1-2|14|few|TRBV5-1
TGCGCCAGCAGCCAAACGACAGGGAACTATGGCTACACCTTC
CASSQTTGNYGYTF
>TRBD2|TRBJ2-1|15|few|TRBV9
TGTGCCAGCAGAAGCGGGAGCAGCTCCTACAATGAGCAGTTCTTC
CASRSGSSSYNEQFF
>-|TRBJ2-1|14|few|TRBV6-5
TGTGCCAGCAGTTACCGGGGGAACTACAATGAGCAGTTCTTC
CASSYRGNYNEQFF
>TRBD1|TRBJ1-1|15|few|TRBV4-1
TGCGCCAGCAGCCAACACGACAGGGAATACACTGAAGCTTTCTTT
CASSQHDREYTEAFF
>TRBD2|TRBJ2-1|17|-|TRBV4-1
TGCGCCAGCAGCCCAAAAACTGGAATAGCGGGAGAAGGTGAGCAGTTCTTC
CASSPKTGIAGEGEQFF
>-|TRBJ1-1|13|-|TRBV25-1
TGTGCCAGCAGCCTCACCGGGAACACTGAAGCTTTCTTT
CASSLTGNTEAFF